Listed here are 26 T cell receptor beta chains from one sample, sequenced in a study of OX40 agonist ivuxolimab in advanced cancers. Clones were read by immunoSEQ multiplex PCR, and TCRdb kept only the in-frame ones, dropping some. The table shows approximately 70,000 clones, with just over 90% occurring only once. The sample here was CD4+ or CD8+ T cells sorted from blood, taken in a trial of the OX40 agonist ivuxolimab. Receptors originate from an adult with an advanced solid tumor such as melanoma, head and neck, liver or kidney cancer.

V is TRBV2 and J is TRBJ2-4, with 10 bases identical to TRBD1. The CDR3 has 15 amino acids. V dropped 5 bases and J dropped 5; count of bases not matched to a gene: 6. The germline CDR1 and CDR2 sequences are SNHLY and FYNNEI. CDR3 coding DNA: TGTGCCAGCAGTCGACAGGGGGCAATCGAAAACATTCAGTACTTC. It yields the protein CASSRQGAIENIQYF.

The chain has TRBV30 and TRBJ2-1; TRBD1 or TRBD2 may be the D gene (5 bases each). The V gene lost 0 bases and the J gene lost 6 bases, with 9 bases spanning the gap. This CDR3 is built from 13 residues. Germline lookup yields CDR1 GTSNPN and CDR2 SVGIG (reference sequence). CDR3 DNA sequence: TGTGCCTGGAGTGTACTAGGGGCCAATGAGCAGTTCTTC. Amino acids: CAWSVLGANEQFF.

The V gene is TRBV5-4, the J gene TRBJ2-1; D gene unclear. The V gene lost 0 bases and the J gene lost 3 bases, with 7 bases spanning the gap. The CDR3 loop spans 14 amino acids. In germline, CDR1 is SGHNT, CDR2 YYREEE (reference sequence). CDR3 DNA: TGTGCCAGCAGCTTGGATGGGGACTACAATGAGCAGTTCTTC. Amino acids: CASSLDGDYNEQFF.

The genes are TRBV7-9 and TRBJ1-4; D is ambiguous. Germline V lookup: CDR1 SEHNR, CDR2 FQNEAQ (reference sequence). This CDR3 contains 15 residues. The V and J ends lost 0 bases and 8 bases respectively, with 13 bases between them. This chain's CDR3 is CASSLAGSQEEKLFF. In nucleotides, the CDR3 is TGTGCCAGCAGCTTAGCGGGCAGCCAGGAGGAAAAACTGTTTTTT.

The chain joins TRBV9 to TRBJ2-2, with D possibly matching TRBD2 (6 bases). The CDR3 has 17 amino acids. Deletions cut 1 base from V and 3 bases from J, with 16 bases between. Germline loops: CDR1 SGDLS, CDR2 YYNGEE. CDR3 amino acids: CASSVNPHGRDTGELFF. Written as DNA, the CDR3 is TGTGCCAGCAGCGTAAACCCTCACGGGAGAGACACCGGGGAGCTGTTTTTT.

V is TRBV27 and J is TRBJ1-4, with 8 bases that match TRBD1. Per the germline V gene, CDR1 is MNHEY and CDR2 is SMNVEV (reference sequence). The CDR3 sequence is 15 residues long. Trimming cost V 3 bases and J 6 bases; bases outside gene matches: 6. CDR3 DNA: TGTGCCAGCAGTTTTGGGACAGGCGGGGATGAAAAACTGTTTTTT. This translates into CASSFGTGGDEKLFF. The entire variable domain, with the rest obtained from reference TRBV27 and TRBJ1-4, is as follows: EAQVTQNPRYLITVTGKKLTVTCSQNMNHEYMSWYRQDPGLGLRQIYYSMNVEVTDKGDVPEGYKVSRKEKRNFPLILESPSPNQTSLYFCASSFGTGGDEKLFFGSGTQLSVL.

The chain couples TRBV6-5 to TRBJ2-1; D gene unclear. The germline V gene has CDR1 MNHEY and CDR2 SVGAGI. V was cut by 0 bases and J by 6 bases, with 12 bases left in between. This CDR3 spans 15 amino acids. In nucleotides, the CDR3 is TGTGCCAGCAGTTACTCGGCGGTTTCGGTCAATGAGCAGTTCTTC. It codes for CASSYSAVSVNEQFF.

The chain couples TRBV5-1 to TRBJ2-3; 7 bases map to TRBD2. The CDR3 is 15 residues long. Germline values: CDR1 SGHRS, CDR2 YFSETQ. Germline trimming cut 4 bases from V and 1 base from J; bases unmatched to any gene: 6. This CDR3 reads CASSLGLVGTDTQYF. CDR3 nucleotide sequence: TGCGCCAGCAGCCTAGGACTAGTTGGCACAGATACGCAGTATTTT.

This clone was picked up a small number of times. The gene calls are TRBV6-5 and TRBJ2-1; 8 bases are a match to TRBD1. Germline-derived CDR1 and CDR2 are MNHEY and SVGAGI. This CDR3 region has 15 residues. The J segment lost 9 bases and the V segment lost 2 bases, leaving 9 bases of the junction unmatched. The CDR3 is CASSYLHQGATEQFF. The CDR3 DNA follows: TGTGCCAGCAGTTACCTGCATCAGGGGGCCACTGAGCAGTTCTTC.

The chain joins TRBV7-9 to TRBJ2-2, with a possible D match to TRBD1 (6 bases). Trimming took 7 bases from V and 7 from J, leaving 10 bases between them. The CDR3 covers 12 residues. Germline CDR1 is SEHNR and CDR2 is FQNEAQ (reference sequence). The CDR3 here is CASTQGSGELFF. In DNA form, the CDR3 reads TGTGCCAGCACTCAGGGGAGCGGGGAGCTGTTTTTT. The whole variable domain, filled in from reference TRBV7-9 and TRBJ2-2, reads DTGVSQNPRHKITKRGQNVTFRCDPISEHNRLYWYRQTLGQGPEFLTYFQNEAQLEKSRLLSDRFSAERPKGSFSTLEIQRTEQGDSAMYLCASTQGSGELFFGEGSRLTVL.

This chain uses TRBV7-9 with TRBJ1-2; D not resolved. The CDR3 sequence is 11 residues long. Deletions cut 1 base from V and 9 bases from J, with 6 bases between. Germline V CDR1 and CDR2: SEHNR, FQNEAQ (reference sequence). The DNA of the CDR3 is TGTGCCAGCAGCTTAGGGGTGAGCTACACCTTC. Protein sequence: CASSLGVSYTF.

The chain employs TRBV4-3 and TRBJ2-3; tentative D call: TRBD2 (5 bases). CDR3 length: 14 amino acids. Trimming left V 1 base short and J 5 bases short, with 10 bases between. Per germline, CDR1 LGHNA and CDR2 YSLEER. In DNA form, the CDR3 reads TGCGCCAGCAGCCAAGTCGAGGGAGTAGATACGCAGTATTTT. This codes for CASSQVEGVDTQYF.

V gene TRBV27 combines with J gene TRBJ2-7; D gene uncertain. V was trimmed by 2 bases and J by 1 base, leaving 9 bases between them. The CDR3 is 14 amino acids. Germline CDR1 is MNHEY and CDR2 is SMNVEV (reference sequence). The CDR3 DNA sequence: TGTGCCAGCAGTTTAAGCCCCTGGTCCTACGAGCAGTACTTC. Translating gives CASSLSPWSYEQYF.

This chain connects TRBV6-5 to TRBJ1-1; no clear D gene. Germline V gene lookup returns CDR1 MNHEY and CDR2 SVGAGI. This CDR3 is built from 13 residues. Deletions cut 1 base from V and 6 bases from J, with 9 bases between. The CDR3 loop is CASSYYGGPEAFF. The DNA for the CDR3 is TGTGCCAGCAGTTACTACGGAGGGCCTGAAGCTTTCTTT.

The V gene is TRBV5-6, the J gene TRBJ1-1, with D tentatively TRBD1 (5 bases). V shed 0 bases and J shed 8 bases, with 14 bases lying between them. CDR3 length: 14 amino acids. The germline CDR1 and CDR2 sequences are SGHDT and YYEEEE. CDR3 in amino acids: CASSLETGGVEAFF. CDR3 DNA sequence: TGTGCCAGCAGCTTGGAGACGGGGGGTGTCGAAGCTTTCTTT.

The chain uses TRBV13 and TRBJ2-1; a weak D match, TRBD2 (5 bases). From germline, CDR1 is PRHDT and CDR2 FYEKMQ (reference sequence). V lost 0 bases and J lost 5, with 11 bases in between. The CDR3 length is 15 residues. CDR3 DNA sequence: TGTGCCAGCAGCTTAGGGGAGGAGAGGGACAATGAGCAGTTCTTC. As protein: CASSLGEERDNEQFF.

The V gene is TRBV7-2, the J gene TRBJ2-1; no firm D call. The CDR3 is 15 residues long. V shed 4 bases and J shed 9 bases, with 19 bases lying between them. Per germline, CDR1 SGHTA and CDR2 FQGNSA. CDR3: CASSSYYRVSSEQFF. CDR3 bases: TGTGCCAGCAGCTCGTACTACCGAGTAAGTTCTGAGCAGTTCTTC. Supplemented by reference TRBV7-2 and TRBJ2-1, the full variable domain reads GAGVSQSPSNKVTEKGKDVELRCDPISGHTALYWYRQSLGQGLEFLIYFQGNSAPDKSGLPSDRFSAERTGGSVSTLTIQRTQQEDSAVYLCASSSYYRVSSEQFFGPGTRLTVL.

V is TRBV11-3 and J is TRBJ2-5; TRBD1 matches at 9 bases. The CDR3 length is 16 residues. Germline loops: CDR1 SGHNT, CDR2 YENEEA. V dropped 1 base and J dropped 5; count of bases not matched to a gene: 8. The CDR3 spells CASSLAQTGGQETQYF. The CDR3, as DNA: TGTGCCAGCAGCTTAGCCCAGACAGGGGGTCAGGAGACCCAGTACTTC.

The chain has TRBV27 and TRBJ2-7, with a tentative D call TRBD1 (6 bases). The V end was cut by 2 bases, the J end by 9 bases, with 11 bases between. CDR1 MNHEY and CDR2 SMNVEV come from the germline V gene (reference sequence). CDR3 length: 12 amino acids. The CDR3 DNA sequence: TGTGCCAGCAGTTTAACAGGGAGCGGGCAGTACTTC. As protein: CASSLTGSGQYF.

The rearrangement uses TRBV30 and TRBJ2-3; D is unclear. V dropped 2 bases and J dropped 3 bases, with 12 bases sitting between them. In germline, CDR1 is GTSNPN, CDR2 SVGIG (reference sequence). The CDR3 has 14 residues. CDR3 region: CAWSTVKLTDTQYF. The CDR3 nucleotides are TGTGCCTGGAGTACAGTCAAGTTAACAGATACGCAGTATTTT.

The chain employs TRBV2 and TRBJ1-1; D is unresolved. Germline CDR1 reads SNHLY; CDR2 reads FYNNEI. The ends were cut back, 10 bases at V and 3 bases at J, with 9 bases in the middle. The CDR3 is made up of 11 amino acids. CDR3 amino acids: CAIEGYTEAFF. The CDR3, as DNA: TGTGCCATCGAAGGGTACACTGAAGCTTTCTTT.

This chain joins TRBV4-1 and TRBJ2-7; D is ambiguous. Germline V gene sequence: CDR1 MGHRA, CDR2 YSYEKL. V was cut by 2 bases and J by 3 bases, with 5 bases left in between. The CDR3 loop spans 12 amino acids. CDR3 bases: TGCGCCAGCAGCCAATCTAGCTACGAGCAGTACTTC. Amino acid sequence: CASSQSSYEQYF.

This clone was counted a single time. The rearrangement uses TRBV4-2 and TRBJ2-7; 8 bases are shared with TRBD2. Germline V gene data show CDR1 as LGHNA and CDR2 as YNFKEQ. This CDR3 has 14 residues. The J segment lost 5 bases and the V segment lost 4 bases, leaving 7 bases of the junction unmatched. This CDR3 is CASSRYRRGDEQYF. The CDR3 DNA reads as TGTGCCAGCAGCCGATACAGGCGGGGGGACGAGCAGTACTTC.

This clone has a single count. The chain combines TRBV9 with TRBJ2-6; D is unresolved. The CDR3 is 13 residues long. CDR1 and CDR2 from the germline V gene are SGDLS and YYNGEE. Trimming stripped 5 bases from V and 1 base from J, with 4 bases between. CDR3 amino acids: CASRASGANVLTF. CDR3 DNA sequence: TGTGCCAGCAGGGCGTCTGGGGCCAACGTCCTGACTTTC.

CDR3 sequence: CASSLDAEGPQNIQYF. The CDR3 nucleotides are TGTGCCAGCAGCTTAGACGCAGAAGGGCCACAAAACATTCAGTACTTC. The gene calls are TRBV11-2 and TRBJ2-4, with no clear D. This CDR3 contains 16 residues. CDR1 is SGHAT, CDR2 FQNNGV, per germline. Between the trimmed V and J ends, which lost 0 bases and 5 bases, there was a span of 14 bases.

The V gene is TRBV6-4, the J gene TRBJ2-6, with a weak D call TRBD1 (5 bases). Trimming pared 6 bases from V and 0 bases from J, leaving 12 bases between. The CDR3 covers 16 residues. Germline-derived CDR1 and CDR2 are MRHNA and SNTAGT. The CDR3 is CASSSSTGSGANVLTF. The CDR3 DNA reads as TGTGCCAGCAGCTCATCAACAGGCTCTGGGGCCAACGTCCTGACTTTC.